A single sample gave rise to the 15 T cell receptor beta chains below, sequenced in a study of T-cell memory formation after mild COVID-19. TCRdb ran MiXCR on the 5' RACE reads and lists one entry per CDR3 protein. The sample consists of fewer than 500,000 distinct CDR3 sequences, around 27% of them appearing once. The sample was PBMCs or a T cell subset sorted from them (not recorded which). The receptors here all came from an adult woman who had mild COVID-19 (a few samples of this study predate the infection). Cell type and time point are not known.

The V and J genes are TRBV10-2 and TRBJ2-3; D ambiguous. Germline lookup yields CDR1 WSHSY and CDR2 SAAADI. V lost 2 bases to trimming and J lost 2 bases, with 14 bases between them. There are 16 residues in the CDR3. The CDR3 loop reads CASSEGDGVYTDTQYF. Here the CDR3 DNA reads TGCGCCAGCAGTGAGGGAGACGGCGTTTACACAGATACGCAGTATTTT.

The V gene is TRBV6-2 or TRBV6-3, the J gene TRBJ2-1; D unclear. V dropped 5 bases and J dropped 7 bases, with 12 bases sitting between them. The CDR3 contains 13 residues. Germline V gene data show CDR1 as MNHEY and CDR2 as SVGEGT. CDR3 nucleotides: TGTGCCAGCAGTCAGTCTTTACGGAATGAGCAGTTCTTC. The encoded protein is CASSQSLRNEQFF.

This clonotype was seen a few times. This chain joins TRBV30 and TRBJ2-1; TRBD1 might be the D (5 bases). Germline loops: CDR1 GTSNPN, CDR2 SVGIG (reference sequence). Trimming removed 2 bases from V and 8 bases from J, with 10 bases in between. The CDR3 totals 12 residues. Here the CDR3 reads CAWSTEGDEQFF. The DNA for the CDR3 is TGTGCCTGGAGTACAGAAGGGGATGAGCAGTTCTTC.

The chain couples TRBV3-1 to TRBJ1-1; the match to TRBD1 covers 7 bases. In germline, CDR1 is LGHDT, CDR2 YNNKEL (reference sequence). The CDR3 is made up of 13 amino acids. The trim removed 2 bases at V and 5 bases at J, leaving 2 bases unmatched. The chain's CDR3 is CASSQSGGTEAFF. The DNA for the CDR3 is TGTGCCAGCAGCCAATCAGGGGGAACTGAAGCTTTCTTT.

The chain carries TRBV5-6 and TRBJ1-5; weak D call: TRBD1 (5 bases). The V end lost 2 bases, the J end lost 4 bases, and 10 bases lay between the germline ends. The V gene's germline CDR1 is SGHDT and CDR2 YYEEEE. This CDR3 is built from 14 residues. CDR3 sequence: CASSFSGMNQPQHF. The CDR3 DNA follows: TGTGCCAGCAGCTTCTCAGGGATGAATCAGCCCCAGCATTTT.

The gene calls are TRBV12-3 or TRBV12-4 and TRBJ2-4, with 7 bases that match TRBD1. The CDR3 extends over 12 amino acids. After removal of 4 bases from V and 12 bases from J, the junction contained 6 bases not matched to a gene. The CDR3 protein is CASSWGQMAQYF. Here the CDR3 DNA reads TGTGCCAGCAGTTGGGGACAGATGGCTCAGTACTTC.

The V and J genes are TRBV5-5 and TRBJ1-1; TRBD1 matches at 8 bases. CDR1 is SGHKS and CDR2 is YYEKEE in the germline V gene (reference sequence). Losses at the gene ends were 2 bases for V and 1 base for J; bases not matched to a gene: 4. This CDR3 is built from 15 residues. For the CDR3, the DNA is TGTGCCAGCAGCTTCCAGGGGGCAGCGAACACTGAAGCTTTCTTT. Amino acids: CASSFQGAANTEAFF.

This chain uses TRBV19 with TRBJ2-7, with 9 positions matching TRBD1. Germline lookup yields CDR1 LNHDA and CDR2 SQIVND (reference sequence). The CDR3 has 14 residues. With 5 bases clipped from V and 2 bases from J, the junction kept 4 bases outside the gene matches. CDR3 in amino acids: CASSRTGATYEQYF. DNA of the CDR3: TGTGCCAGTAGTCGGACAGGGGCCACCTACGAGCAGTACTTC.

This clonotype has ten or more counts. The chain carries TRBV5-4 and TRBJ2-3; 9 bases fit TRBD2. V was clipped by 0 bases and J by 4 bases; unmatched bases: 3. This CDR3 is built from 15 residues. CDR1 is SGHNT, CDR2 YYREEE, per germline (reference sequence). The CDR3 reads CASSLGGGDSDTQYF. The CDR3 DNA follows: TGTGCCAGCAGCTTGGGCGGGGGGGACTCAGATACGCAGTATTTT.

The rearrangement joins TRBV15 to TRBJ2-1; 15 nucleotides line up with TRBD2. The V and J ends lost 4 bases and 7 bases, in that order; junction bases with no gene match: 2. The CDR3 is 15 residues long. Germline-derived CDR1 and CDR2 are LNHNV and YYDKDF (reference sequence). For the CDR3, the DNA is TGTGCCACCAGCAAAGGACTAGCGGGGGGGAATGAGCAGTTCTTC. It translates to CATSKGLAGGNEQFF.

This rearrangement joins TRBV12-3 or TRBV12-4 to TRBJ2-1, with D perhaps being TRBD1 or TRBD2 (5 bases each). V lost 3 bases, J lost 8 bases, and 11 bases lay in between. The CDR3 covers 13 residues. The CDR3 loop is CASSLRGVYEQFF. Written as DNA, the CDR3 is TGTGCCAGCAGTTTGAGAGGGGTCTATGAGCAGTTCTTC.

This chain joins TRBV9 and TRBJ2-5; TRBD2 agrees at 10 bases. The J segment lost 5 bases and the V segment lost 2 bases, leaving 12 bases of the junction unmatched. The CDR3 sequence is 17 residues long. Germline V gives CDR1 SGDLS, CDR2 YYNGEE. The DNA of the CDR3 is TGTGCCAGCAGCGTGGGGACTAGCGCTAGGACGGATGAGACCCAGTACTTC. Translation: CASSVGTSARTDETQYF.

This clonotype was counted between two and nine times. The CDR3 spells CASSYSGTENTEAFF. CDR3 sequence (DNA): TGTGCCAGCAGCTACTCCGGGACAGAGAACACTGAAGCTTTCTTT. This rearrangement joins TRBV7-3 to TRBJ1-1; 7 positions agree with TRBD1. This CDR3 contains 15 residues. Per the germline V gene, CDR1 is SGHTA and CDR2 is FQGTGA. The ends lost 4 bases at V and 1 base at J; junction bases unmatched: 6.

The chain is built from TRBV3-1 and TRBJ2-1, with D unresolved. CDR1 is LGHDT and CDR2 is YNNKEL in the germline V gene (reference sequence). The length of the CDR3 is 13 residues. Trimming pared 0 bases from V and 7 bases from J, leaving 7 bases between. The CDR3 spells CASSQDSANEQFF. Written as DNA, the CDR3 is TGTGCCAGCAGCCAAGATTCGGCTAATGAGCAGTTCTTC.

This clonotype was counted only a few times. This chain joins TRBV7-9 and TRBJ1-5; unclear D gene. Germline-derived CDR1 and CDR2 are SEHNR and FQNEAQ (reference sequence). V shed 1 base and J shed 9 bases, with 10 bases lying between them. This CDR3 has 13 amino acids. CDR3 protein: CASSLEGPRPQHF. CDR3 DNA sequence: TGTGCCAGCAGCTTAGAAGGGCCTCGGCCCCAGCATTTT. The full variable domain, with the rest looked up from reference TRBV7-9 and TRBJ1-5, is DTGVSQNPRHKITKRGQNVTFRCDPISEHNRLYWYRQTLGQGPEFLTYFQNEAQLEKSRLLSDRFSAERPKGSFSTLEIQRTEQGDSAMYLCASSLEGPRPQHFGDGTRLSIL.